Below are 8 T cell receptor beta chains sequenced from a single sample in a study of cytomegalovirus exposure and HLA in healthy donors. Both 60 Vbeta primers and 13 Jbeta primers went into the PCR. The method was immunoSEQ multiplex PCR; TCRdb's version includes in-frame clones alone and lacks a portion of them. The data hold 150,000 to 200,000 clones, with 65% to 75% observed a single time. The specimen sequenced was PBMCs. The receptors were gathered from a human donor in good health.

This chain links TRBV9 with TRBJ2-1; 9 bases match TRBD2. V lost 0 bases, J lost 4 bases, and 5 bases stayed unmatched. This CDR3 has 16 amino acids. CDR1 is SGDLS and CDR2 is YYNGEE in the germline V gene. The CDR3 loop reads CASSVGAGGNYNEQFF. The CDR3, as DNA: TGTGCCAGCAGCGTAGGGGCGGGGGGGAATTACAATGAGCAGTTCTTC.

The chain combines TRBV5-6 with TRBJ1-2; D is possibly TRBD1 (6 bases). Germline values: CDR1 SGHDT, CDR2 YYEEEE. This CDR3 region has 14 residues. The V end lost 5 bases, the J end lost 3 bases, and 14 bases lay between the germline ends. The CDR3 is CASRPMGADYGYTF. DNA of the CDR3: TGTGCCAGCAGGCCGATGGGGGCCGACTATGGCTACACCTTC.

V and J are TRBV27 and TRBJ1-2, with D tentatively TRBD1 (5 bases). Germline values: CDR1 MNHEY, CDR2 SMNVEV (reference sequence). This CDR3 comprises 14 residues. Trimming shortened V by 0 bases and J by 8 bases, and 13 bases separated the two germline ends. The CDR3 is CASSLSSGEGGYTF. DNA of the CDR3: TGTGCCAGCAGTTTATCATCGGGGGAGGGGGGCTACACCTTC.

The V and J genes are TRBV2 and TRBJ1-2; no reliable D call. The V and J ends lost 2 bases and 4 bases respectively, with 11 bases between them. Germline V gene lookup returns CDR1 SNHLY and CDR2 FYNNEI. This CDR3 comprises 14 residues. CDR3 region: CASSESGNGYGYTF. Written as DNA, the CDR3 is TGTGCCAGCAGTGAATCGGGGAACGGCTATGGCTACACCTTC.

This chain uses TRBV7-8 with TRBJ1-2; 7 positions match TRBD1. The CDR3 sequence is 16 residues long. Trimming took 4 bases from V and 8 from J; bases not matched to a gene: 16. The germline V gene has CDR1 SGHVS and CDR2 FQNEAQ. The CDR3 loop reads CASSSTTGSGVVGYTF. The CDR3 DNA reads as TGTGCCAGCAGCTCCACGACAGGGTCAGGAGTAGTAGGCTACACCTTC.

The chain joins TRBV30 to TRBJ1-2; a weak D match, TRBD1 (6 bases). V was trimmed by 2 bases and J by 5 bases, leaving 12 bases between them. Germline V lookup: CDR1 GTSNPN, CDR2 SVGIG (reference sequence). This CDR3 spans 13 amino acids. CDR3 sequence reads: CAWSTQGRYGYTF. The DNA of the CDR3 is TGTGCCTGGAGTACGCAGGGGAGATATGGCTACACCTTC.

This chain links TRBV27 with TRBJ2-1, with D maybe TRBD1 (6 bases). This CDR3 has 15 residues. Trimming took off 6 bases at V and 4 bases at J, with 16 bases between the two ends. CDR1 and CDR2 (germline): MNHEY, SMNVEV (reference sequence). CDR3 sequence: CASSPGQMIYNEQFF. In nucleotides, the CDR3 is TGTGCCAGCAGCCCTGGACAGATGATTTACAATGAGCAGTTCTTC.

This clone was found a few times. V usage is TRBV6-1 and J usage is TRBJ1-1, with D perhaps matching TRBD1 (5 bases). The CDR3 runs 14 residues. V lost 5 bases and J 6 bases, leaving 16 bases between the germline ends. CDR1 and CDR2 from the germline V gene are MNHNS and SASEGT. CDR3 DNA sequence: TGTGCCAGCAGTCCCACGGACGGACAACCTGAAGCTTTCTTT. This gives the protein CASSPTDGQPEAFF.